A single sample is the source of the 21 T cell receptor beta chains below, sequenced in a study of graft-versus-host responses after intestinal transplantation. Generated by immunoSEQ multiplex PCR, the TCRdb table keeps only in-frame clones and is missing some. Of about 43,000 clones listed, around 96% are singletons. The source material was PBMCs, sampled approximately 360 days after intestinal transplant. The source is a human patient who received an intestinal transplant, so some T cells may come from the graft donor.

The chain couples TRBV6-1 to TRBJ2-7, with a possible D match to TRBD1 (5 bases). The length of the CDR3 is 14 residues. The germline V gene has CDR1 MNHNS and CDR2 SASEGT. V dropped 3 bases and J dropped 2 bases, with 11 bases sitting between them. CDR3 sequence: CASSEVGAPYEQYF. The DNA for the CDR3 is TGTGCCAGCAGTGAGGTAGGGGCTCCCTACGAGCAGTACTTC.

V is TRBV5-1 and J is TRBJ2-6, with 8 positions matching TRBD2. Germline-derived CDR1 and CDR2 are SGHRS and YFSETQ. The CDR3 is 16 residues long. The trim removed 0 bases at V and 2 bases at J, leaving 1 base unmatched. In nucleotides, the CDR3 is TGCGCCAGCAGCTTGGGCGGGGGGACTGGGGCCAACGTCCTGACTTTC. This translates into CASSLGGGTGANVLTF. Full variable domain (remainder filled in from reference TRBV5-1 and TRBJ2-6): KAGVTQTPRYLIKTRGQQVTLSCSPISGHRSVSWYQQTPGQGLQFLFEYFSETQRNKGNFPGRFSGRQFSNSRSEMNVSTLELGDSALYLCASSLGGGTGANVLTFGAGSRLTVL.

In its sample, this clone was seen once. The genes are TRBV9 and TRBJ2-5; D is tentatively TRBD1 or TRBD2 (5 bases each). The germline CDR1 and CDR2 sequences are SGDLS and YYNGEE. The ends were cut back, 0 bases at V and 0 bases at J, with 9 bases in the middle. The CDR3 runs to 15 residues. The DNA of the CDR3 is TGTGCCAGCAGCGTAGGAGGGGTGAACCAAGAGACCCAGTACTTC. Residues: CASSVGGVNQETQYF.

CDR3 bases: TGTGCCAGCTCACCCAGGCAGGGTCTGGACGAGCAGTACTTC. Translating gives CASSPRQGLDEQYF. This chain links TRBV18 with TRBJ2-7, with a weak D call TRBD1 (5 bases). This CDR3 is built from 14 residues. Trimming removed 3 bases at V and 5 bases at J, with 14 bases between. CDR1 is KGHSH, CDR2 LQKENI, per germline.

The chain couples TRBV7-2 to TRBJ2-7; D is undetermined. The CDR3 runs 15 residues. V was trimmed by 3 bases and J by 5 bases, leaving 17 bases between them. Germline V gives CDR1 SGHTA, CDR2 FQGNSA. The CDR3 sequence: CASSFGTSSKNEQYF. The CDR3 DNA is TGTGCCAGCAGCTTTGGTACTTCCTCCAAGAACGAGCAGTACTTC.

V gene TRBV30 combines with J gene TRBJ2-3; D not certain. Germline lookup yields CDR1 GTSNPN and CDR2 SVGIG (reference sequence). V gave up 0 bases and J gave up 2 bases, with 18 bases separating them. CDR3 size: 17 residues. CDR3 sequence (DNA): TGTGCCTGGAGTGTAAACCCGAGGTACCGTAACACAGATACGCAGTATTTT. Translation gives CAWSVNPRYRNTDTQYF.

V and J are TRBV19 and TRBJ2-3; 9 positions match TRBD1. The CDR3 sequence is 15 residues long. In germline, CDR1 is LNHDA, CDR2 SQIVND (reference sequence). With 5 bases clipped from V and 10 bases from J, the junction kept 13 bases outside the gene matches. The CDR3 DNA is TGTGCCAGTAGTCTACAGGGGGCGCCGTCCTTCGCGCAGTATTTT. It encodes CASSLQGAPSFAQYF.

The gene calls are TRBV5-6 and TRBJ2-3, with unresolved D. The V gene's germline CDR1 is SGHDT and CDR2 YYEEEE. This CDR3 is built from 11 residues. V lost 2 bases and J 3 bases, leaving 1 base between the germline ends. The CDR3 protein is CASSLTDTQYF. CDR3 nucleotide sequence: TGTGCCAGCAGCTTAACAGATACGCAGTATTTT.

CDR3 sequence reads: CASGLRDRTNTGELFF. The CDR3 bases are TGTGCTAGTGGTTTGCGGGACAGGACGAACACCGGGGAGCTGTTTTTT. The chain links TRBV12-5 to TRBJ2-2; the match to TRBD1 covers 8 bases. Germline CDR1 reads LGHNT; CDR2 reads FRNRAP. The CDR3 length is 16 residues. V shed 2 bases and J 0 bases; nucleotides not matched to a gene: 2.

This chain joins TRBV9 and TRBJ2-5; 7 bases are shared with TRBD2. Germline-derived CDR1 and CDR2 are SGDLS and YYNGEE. There are 14 residues in the CDR3. The J segment lost 5 bases and the V segment lost 3 bases, leaving 7 bases of the junction unmatched. This CDR3 reads CASSGRLAGETQYF. The CDR3 coding sequence is TGTGCCAGCAGCGGACGACTAGCAGGCGAGACCCAGTACTTC. The variable domain in full, completed from reference TRBV9 and TRBJ2-5, reads DSGVTQTPKHLITATGQRVTLRCSPRSGDLSVYWYQQSLDQGLQFLIQYYNGEERAKGNILERFSAQQFPDLHSELNLSSLELGDSALYFCASSGRLAGETQYFGPGTRLLVL.

This chain connects TRBV15 to TRBJ1-1, with no clear D. Germline V gives CDR1 LNHNV, CDR2 YYDKDF (reference sequence). The CDR3 covers 13 residues. V lost 5 bases and J lost 1, with 8 bases in between. CDR3 region: CATSERANTEAFF. The CDR3 nucleotides read TGTGCCACCAGCGAACGAGCGAACACTGAAGCTTTCTTT.

This rearrangement joins TRBV2 to TRBJ2-1; possibly TRBD1 or TRBD2 for D (5 bases each). Trimming shortened V by 10 bases and J by 5 bases, and 15 bases separated the two germline ends. Germline loops: CDR1 SNHLY, CDR2 FYNNEI. The CDR3 is 13 residues long. CDR3 protein: CAIAPGPHNEQFF. CDR3 in DNA: TGTGCCATCGCACCGGGACCGCACAATGAGCAGTTCTTC.

The chain employs TRBV4-1 and TRBJ1-1, with D uncertain. The CDR3 is made up of 14 amino acids. From germline, CDR1 is MGHRA and CDR2 YSYEKL. V shed 1 base and J shed 1 base, with 7 bases lying between them. CDR3 loop: CASSQGAGNTEAFF. The CDR3 DNA is TGCGCCAGCAGCCAAGGGGCCGGGAACACTGAAGCTTTCTTT.

The DNA for the CDR3 is TGTGCCAGCAGAAGGACTTTATCTACCTACGAGCAGTACTTC. This encodes CASRRTLSTYEQYF. This chain uses TRBV2 with TRBJ2-7; TRBD2 is a possible D gene (5 bases). The CDR3 extends over 14 amino acids. V was pared by 6 bases and J by 2 bases, with 14 bases between. Germline CDR1 reads SNHLY; CDR2 reads FYNNEI.

This chain joins TRBV19 and TRBJ2-3; no clear D. The CDR3 has 16 residues. From germline, CDR1 is LNHDA and CDR2 SQIVND (reference sequence). Trimming took off 4 bases at V and 4 bases at J, with 18 bases between the two ends. The CDR3 region has the DNA TGTGCCAGTAGTACCCGATTTCTGGATTGGGCAGATACGCAGTATTTT. Residues: CASSTRFLDWADTQYF.

CDR3 bases: TGCGCCAGCAGTGAGAACGGGGGGGCCGGAGATACGCAGTATTTT. Its translation: CASSENGGAGDTQYF. The V and J genes are TRBV10-2 and TRBJ2-3, with TRBD2 identical over 8 bases. J lost 5 bases, V lost 2 bases, and 6 bases had no gene match. Germline V lookup: CDR1 WSHSY, CDR2 SAAADI. There are 15 residues in the CDR3.

The rearrangement joins TRBV9 to TRBJ2-5; the D gene could be TRBD1 or TRBD2 (6 bases each). CDR1 and CDR2 (germline): SGDLS, YYNGEE. CDR3 size: 14 residues. Trimming stripped 4 bases from V and 5 bases from J, with 15 bases between. The CDR3: CASSPWGAGETQYF. The CDR3 coding sequence is TGTGCCAGCAGCCCATGGGGGGCCGGGGAGACCCAGTACTTC.

This chain uses TRBV12-1 with TRBJ1-5; the table's TRBD1 call for D was not verified on the DNA. TRBV12-1 is a known pseudogene. This CDR3 contains 12 residues. The CDR3 DNA reads as TGTGCCAGTACCAGGGGGTTTCAGCCCCAGCATTTT. It translates to CASTRGFQPQHF.

The chain recombines TRBV4-2 with TRBJ2-5; weak D call: TRBD1 (5 bases). The CDR3 contains 16 residues. Germline CDR1 reads LGHNA; CDR2 reads YNFKEQ. Trimming stripped 0 bases from V and 4 bases from J, with 15 bases between. The CDR3 sequence: CASSQEAVGARETQYF. The CDR3 nucleotides are TGTGCCAGCAGCCAAGAGGCTGTAGGGGCTAGAGAGACCCAGTACTTC.

This sequence joins TRBV5-1 and TRBJ2-7; tentatively, D is TRBD1 or TRBD2 (6 bases each). The CDR3 spans 13 residues. The V gene's germline CDR1 is SGHRS and CDR2 YFSETQ. V shed 5 bases and J shed 4 bases, with 13 bases lying between them. The chain's CDR3 is CASRRGERYEQYF. CDR3 nucleotide sequence: TGCGCCAGCAGAAGGGGGGAGAGGTACGAGCAGTACTTC.

This rearrangement joins TRBV11-3 to TRBJ2-7; D unclear. Trimming cost V 2 bases and J 6 bases, with 14 bases left between them. This CDR3 contains 14 residues. The V gene's germline CDR1 is SGHNT and CDR2 YENEEA. CDR3 amino acids: CASSLNPTFIEQYF. The CDR3, as DNA: TGTGCCAGCAGCTTAAACCCGACGTTTATCGAGCAGTACTTC. Filled out from reference TRBV11-3 and TRBJ2-7, the complete variable domain reads EAGVVQSPRYKIIEKKQPVAFWCNPISGHNTLYWYLQNLGQGPELLIRYENEEAVDDSQLPKDRFSAERLKGVDSTLKIQPAELGDSAVYLCASSLNPTFIEQYFGPGTRLTVT.